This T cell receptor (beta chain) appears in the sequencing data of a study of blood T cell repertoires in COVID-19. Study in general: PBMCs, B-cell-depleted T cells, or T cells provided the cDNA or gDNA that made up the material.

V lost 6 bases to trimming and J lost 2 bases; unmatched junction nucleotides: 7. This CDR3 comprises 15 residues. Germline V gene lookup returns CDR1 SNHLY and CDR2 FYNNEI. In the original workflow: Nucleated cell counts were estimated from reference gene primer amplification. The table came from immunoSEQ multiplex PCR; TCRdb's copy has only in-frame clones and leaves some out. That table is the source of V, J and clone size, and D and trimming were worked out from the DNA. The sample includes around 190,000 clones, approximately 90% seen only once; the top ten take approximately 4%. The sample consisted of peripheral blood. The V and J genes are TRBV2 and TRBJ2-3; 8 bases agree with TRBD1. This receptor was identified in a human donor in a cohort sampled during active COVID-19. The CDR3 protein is CASSEDRVYTDTQYF. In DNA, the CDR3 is TGTGCCAGCAGCGAGGACAGGGTCTACACAGATACGCAGTATTTT.